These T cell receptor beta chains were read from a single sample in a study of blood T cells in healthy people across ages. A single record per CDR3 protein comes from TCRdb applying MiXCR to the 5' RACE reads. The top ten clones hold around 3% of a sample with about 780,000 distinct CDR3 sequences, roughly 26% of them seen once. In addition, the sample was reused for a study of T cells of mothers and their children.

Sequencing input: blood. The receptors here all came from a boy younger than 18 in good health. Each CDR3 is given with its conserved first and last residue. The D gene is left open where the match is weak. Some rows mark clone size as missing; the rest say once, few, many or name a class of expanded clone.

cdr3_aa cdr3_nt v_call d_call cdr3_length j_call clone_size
CSASGAAKNIQYF TGCAGTGCTAGTGGTGCAGCCAAAAACATTCAGTACTTC TRBV20-1 . 13 TRBJ2-4 .
CASSYSDRGLNEQFF TGTGCCAGCAGTTACTCCGACAGGGGGCTGAATGAGCAGTTCTTC TRBV6-6 TRBD1 15 TRBJ2-1 .
CASSPESTYEQYF TGTGCCAGCAGTCCCGAGTCGACCTACGAGCAGTACTTC TRBV28 . 13 TRBJ2-7 few
CASHLWGVPYNEQFF TGTGCCAGCCACCTTTGGGGGGTCCCCTACAATGAGCAGTTCTTC TRBV27 . 15 TRBJ2-1 few
CASSPGTPAVEQYF TGCGCCAGCAGCCCTGGGACGCCCGCGGTTGAGCAGTACTTC TRBV4-1 . 14 TRBJ2-5 few
CASANRSRETQYF TGTGCCAGCGCCAACAGGTCGCGGGAGACCCAGTACTTC TRBV27 . 13 TRBJ2-5 .
CASSTGRRADTQYF TGTGCCAGCAGCACAGGGAGGAGGGCAGATACGCAGTATTTT TRBV27 . 14 TRBJ2-3 few
CASSLEEPYEQYF TGTGCCAGCAGCTTAGAGGAGCCCTACGAGCAGTACTTC TRBV11-2 . 13 TRBJ2-7 .
CASSPFRGTLQFF TGCGCCAGCAGCCCTTTCAGGGGGACTCTGCAGTTCTTC TRBV5-1 . 13 TRBJ2-1 few
CATGRRGTDTEAFF TGTGCCACCGGGCGCAGGGGCACGGACACTGAAGCTTTCTTT TRBV12-3/TRBV12-4 . 14 TRBJ1-1 .
CATSDYRGEETQYF TGTGCCACCAGTGATTACAGGGGAGAAGAGACCCAGTACTTC TRBV24-1 TRBD1 14 TRBJ2-5 .
CSATGANGELFF TGCAGCGCCACAGGGGCTAACGGGGAGCTGTTTTTT TRBV29-1 TRBD1 12 TRBJ2-2 .
CASSPSTGMSTGELFF TGTGCCAGCAGCCCCTCCACAGGGATGAGCACCGGGGAGCTGTTTTTT TRBV5-4 . 16 TRBJ2-2 few
CASRVAGYQETQYF TGCGCCAGCAGAGTGGCTGGGTACCAAGAGACCCAGTACTTC TRBV5-1 . 14 TRBJ2-5 .
CASGSLAGGNEQFF TGTGCCAGCGGCTCGCTAGCGGGGGGGAATGAGCAGTTCTTC TRBV3-1 TRBD2 14 TRBJ2-1 many